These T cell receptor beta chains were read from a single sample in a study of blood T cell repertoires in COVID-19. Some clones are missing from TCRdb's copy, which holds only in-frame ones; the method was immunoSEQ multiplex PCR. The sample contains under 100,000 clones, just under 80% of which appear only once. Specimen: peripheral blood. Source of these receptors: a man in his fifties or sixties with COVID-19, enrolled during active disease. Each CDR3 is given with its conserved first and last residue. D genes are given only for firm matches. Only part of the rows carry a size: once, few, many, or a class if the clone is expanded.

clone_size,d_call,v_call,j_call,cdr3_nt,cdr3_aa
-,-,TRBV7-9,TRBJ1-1,TGTGCCAGCAGCCCCCGACAGATAACTGAAGCTTTCTTT,CASSPRQITEAFF
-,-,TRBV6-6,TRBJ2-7,TGTGCCAGCAGTTACTCGACAAGTTCATCTTACGAGCAGTACTTC,CASSYSTSSSYEQYF
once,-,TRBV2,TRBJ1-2,TGTGCCAGCATGGCCAGCGTGGAGGGCTACACCTTC,CASMASVEGYTF
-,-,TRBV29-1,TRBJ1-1,TGCAGCGTTGGACATACGAACACTGAAGCTTTCTTT,CSVGHTNTEAFF
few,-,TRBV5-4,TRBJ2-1,TGTGCCAGCAGCCCGGGCCCTAGCGCTAACAATGAGCAGTTCTTC,CASSPGPSANNEQFF
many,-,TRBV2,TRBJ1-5,TGTGCCAGCAAGCGGACTCTCAATCAGCCCCAGCATTTT,CASKRTLNQPQHF
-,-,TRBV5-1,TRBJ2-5,TGCGCCAGCAGCTTGATTCCAGGTGGAGAGACCCAGTACTTC,CASSLIPGGETQYF
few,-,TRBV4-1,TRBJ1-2,TGCGCCAGCAGCCAAGACTTAGGCGGGATTAACTATGGCTACACCTTC,CASSQDLGGINYGYTF
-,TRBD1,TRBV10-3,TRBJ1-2,TGTGCCATCCAAAGTACCCGGGACAGCAACTTCTATGGCTACACCTTC,CAIQSTRDSNFYGYTF
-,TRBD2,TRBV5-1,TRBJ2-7,TGCGCCAGCACCCTTGGGGCGGGAGGGCCAAATGAGCAGTACTTC,CASTLGAGGPNEQYF
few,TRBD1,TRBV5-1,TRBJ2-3,TGCGCCAGCAGCAAAGGACAGGAGGGCACAGATACGCAGTATTTT,CASSKGQEGTDTQYF
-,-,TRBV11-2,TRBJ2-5,TGTGCCAGCAGTAGAGGAGTACAAGAGACCCAGTACTTC,CASSRGVQETQYF
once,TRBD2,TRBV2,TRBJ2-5,TGTGCCAGCAGTGAATGGATAGCGGGGCAAGAGACCCAGTACTTC,CASSEWIAGQETQYF
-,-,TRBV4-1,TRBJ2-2,TGCGCCACCGTGAGGCCCAACACCGGGGAGCTGTTTTTT,CATVRPNTGELFF
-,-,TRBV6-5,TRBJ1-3,TGTGCCAGCAGTTACTCCGGACAGTCATCTGGAAACACCATATATTTT,CASSYSGQSSGNTIYF
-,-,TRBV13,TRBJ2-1,TGTGCCAGCAGCTTAATTGGAGGGATCTACAATGAGCAGTTCTTC,CASSLIGGIYNEQFF
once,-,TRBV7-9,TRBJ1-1,TGTGCCAGCAGCCCGGCAGGTGACCGACCGTACACTGAAGCTTTCTTT,CASSPAGDRPYTEAFF
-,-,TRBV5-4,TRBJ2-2,TGTGCCAGCAGCGACCCAGGCCCCGGGGAGCTGTTTTTT,CASSDPGPGELFF
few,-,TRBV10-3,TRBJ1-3,TGTGCCATCAGTGAGAGGGACATCTCTGGAAACACCATATATTTT,CAISERDISGNTIYF
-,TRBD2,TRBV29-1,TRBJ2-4,TGCAGCGTTGAAACTAGCGGGACGTATGGGAACATTCAGTACTTC,CSVETSGTYGNIQYF
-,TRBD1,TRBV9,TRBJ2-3,TGTGCCAGCAGCATCGGGACAGGGGGAAGCACAGATACGCAGTATTTT,CASSIGTGGSTDTQYF
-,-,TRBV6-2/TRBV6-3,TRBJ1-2,TGTGCCAGCAGTGCACCTGGATATCGACAGTCTATTAATGGCTACACCTTC,CASSAPGYRQSINGYTF
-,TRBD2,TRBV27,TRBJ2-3,TGTGCCAGCAGTTTATCATCTACTAGCGGGACCGATACGCAGTATTTT,CASSLSSTSGTDTQYF
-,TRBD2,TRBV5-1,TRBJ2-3,TGCGCCAGCACATGGAGCGGGAGGAGCACAGATACGCAGTATTTT,CASTWSGRSTDTQYF
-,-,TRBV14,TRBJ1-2,TGTGCCAGCAGCCAAGATTCCCTCAGTGGCTACACCTTC,CASSQDSLSGYTF
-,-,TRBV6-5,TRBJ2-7,TGTGCCAGCAGTTACCTTCGGCGGCCCCCACGCTACGAGCAGTACTTC,CASSYLRRPPRYEQYF
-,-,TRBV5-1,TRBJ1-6,TGCGCCAGCAGCCCCCCCGGAGGGAATTCACCCCTCCACTTT,CASSPPGGNSPLHF
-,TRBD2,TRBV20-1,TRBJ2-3,TGCAGTGCTAGTCTAGCGGGGAGGGGCCCAGATACGCAGTATTTT,CSASLAGRGPDTQYF
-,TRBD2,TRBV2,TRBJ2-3,TGTGCCAGCAGTGAGTTTAGCGGGTCTGGCACAGATACGCAGTATTTT,CASSEFSGSGTDTQYF
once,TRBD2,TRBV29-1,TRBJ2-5,TGCAGCGTTGAACATGGGACTAGCGGGAGGGCCCAGTACTTC,CSVEHGTSGRAQYF
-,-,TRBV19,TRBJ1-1,TGTGCCAGTAAAATAGCGCAGCTGAACACTGAAGCTTTCTTT,CASKIAQLNTEAFF
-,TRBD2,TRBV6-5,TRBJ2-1,TGTGCCAGCAGACCTGGACTAGCGGGTAAAAATGAGCAGTTCTTC,CASRPGLAGKNEQFF
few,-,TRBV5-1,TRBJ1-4,TGCGCCAGCAGCCAAGGGAGTGGAAATGAAAAACTGTTTTTT,CASSQGSGNEKLFF
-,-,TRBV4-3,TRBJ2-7,TGCGCCAGCAGCCAAGATAGGGGGGAGGGGGGAATATCCTACGAGCAGTACTTC,CASSQDRGEGGISYEQYF
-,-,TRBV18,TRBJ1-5,TGTGCCAGCTCCCAAGGACATGATAGCAATCAGCCCCAGCATTTT,CASSQGHDSNQPQHF
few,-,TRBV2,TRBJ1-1,TGTGCCAGCTCTGTGGACAAGGGGCCGACTGAAGCTTTCTTT,CASSVDKGPTEAFF
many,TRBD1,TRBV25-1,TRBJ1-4,TGTGCCAGCAGCGGGACAGCAACTAATGAAAAACTGTTTTTT,CASSGTATNEKLFF
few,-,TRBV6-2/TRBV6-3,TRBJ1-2,TGTGCCAGCAGCAGGGGTCAAGATGGCTACACCTTC,CASSRGQDGYTF
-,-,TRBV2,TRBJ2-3,TGTGCCAGCAGGGCAATAGATACGCAGTATTTT,CASRAIDTQYF
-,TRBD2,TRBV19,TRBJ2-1,TGTGCCAGTAGTAGAAATGGACTAGCGGAGTTTAATGAGCAGTTCTTC,CASSRNGLAEFNEQFF
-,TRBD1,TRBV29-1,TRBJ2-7,TGCAGCGGACGACAGGGTCCCGAGCAGTACTTC,CSGRQGPEQYF
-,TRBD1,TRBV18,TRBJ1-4,TGTGCCAGCTCACCGGTGCGGGACAGAGAAAATAATGAAAAACTGTTTTTT,CASSPVRDRENNEKLFF
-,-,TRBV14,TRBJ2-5,TGTGCCAGCAGCCAAGAACTACAACAGGTCCTGTACTTC,CASSQELQQVLYF
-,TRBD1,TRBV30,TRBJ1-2,TGTGCCTGGAGTGTAGGGGGCCGTGGCTACACCTTC,CAWSVGGRGYTF
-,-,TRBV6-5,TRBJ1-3,TGTGCCAGCGGACAAGGTGACATTTCGAGAAACACCATATATTTT,CASGQGDISRNTIYF
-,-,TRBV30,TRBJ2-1,TGTGCCTGGACCCATTACAATGAGCAGTTCTTC,CAWTHYNEQFF
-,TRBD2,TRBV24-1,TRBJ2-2,TGTGCCACCAGTGATGCCCGACTAGCGGGGGGCCCCGGGGAGCTGTTTTTT,CATSDARLAGGPGELFF
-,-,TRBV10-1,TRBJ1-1,TGCGCCAGCAGTGAGTGGGAGAGGGGGACTGAAGCTTTCTTT,CASSEWERGTEAFF
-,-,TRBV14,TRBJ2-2,TGTGCCAGCAGCCAACTAGACCTCACCGGGGAGCTGTTTTTT,CASSQLDLTGELFF
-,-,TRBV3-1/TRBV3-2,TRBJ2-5,TGTGCCAGCAGCCCCGGGAACTTCAACCCTGGGTTGGAGACCCAGTACTTC,CASSPGNFNPGLETQYF